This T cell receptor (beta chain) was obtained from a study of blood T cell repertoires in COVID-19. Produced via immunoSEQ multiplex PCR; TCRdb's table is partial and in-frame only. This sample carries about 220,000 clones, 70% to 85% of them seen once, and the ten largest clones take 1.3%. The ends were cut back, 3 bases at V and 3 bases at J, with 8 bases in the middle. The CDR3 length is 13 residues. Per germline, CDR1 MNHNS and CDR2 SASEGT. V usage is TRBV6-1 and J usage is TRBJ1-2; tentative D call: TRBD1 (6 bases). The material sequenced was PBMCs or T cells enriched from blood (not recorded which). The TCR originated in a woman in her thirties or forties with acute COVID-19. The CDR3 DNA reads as TGTGCCAGCAGTGAGGACAGCTACTATGGCTACACCTTC. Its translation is CASSEDSYYGYTF.